This passage covers 23 T cell receptor beta chains from one sample sequenced in a study of CD8+CD57+ T cells in acquired aplastic anemia. The TCR beta profiling, which covered VDJ combination and CDR3 sequence, was carried out using genomic DNA as the template. TCRdb re-called the reads with MiXCR, one entry per CDR3 protein. This sample has fewer than 200,000 distinct CDR3 sequences, with around 60% found just once. Material for sequencing was sorted CD4+, CD8+, or CD8+CD57+ T cells (not recorded which) from PBMCs. Every receptor here comes from a human donor in good health.

The genes are TRBV5-1 and TRBJ2-7; weak D call: TRBD1 (5 bases). The germline V gene has CDR1 SGHRS and CDR2 YFSETQ. Trimming pared 4 bases from V and 3 bases from J, leaving 11 bases between. This CDR3 is built from 13 residues. The CDR3 DNA follows: TGCGCCAGCAGCGGGGCTCTCGACTACGAGCAGTACTTC. Translating gives CASSGALDYEQYF.

The chain joins TRBV7-8 to TRBJ2-7, with D unresolved. Trimming took 4 bases from V and 4 from J, leaving 17 bases between them. The CDR3 covers 15 residues. Germline V gene lookup returns CDR1 SGHVS and CDR2 FQNEAQ. The CDR3 DNA reads as TGTGCCAGCAGCTCGCTCGGTACAGTAGGTTACGAGCAGTACTTC. Residues: CASSSLGTVGYEQYF.

The V call is TRBV7-3, the J call TRBJ1-3; D possibly corresponds to TRBD1 (6 bases). V was shortened by 5 bases and J by 2 bases, with 13 bases between the two germline ends. The CDR3 extends over 15 amino acids. Looked up from germline, CDR1 is SGHTA and CDR2 is FQGTGA. CDR3 loop: CASSIQGIPGNTIYF. The DNA for the CDR3 is TGTGCCAGCAGCATACAGGGTATACCTGGAAACACCATATATTTT.

The rearrangement uses TRBV24-1 and TRBJ2-1, with D possibly matching TRBD2 (6 bases). Germline V gene lookup returns CDR1 KGHDR and CDR2 SFDVKD. The ends were cut back, 11 bases at V and 7 bases at J, with 26 bases in the middle. The length of the CDR3 is 16 residues. The chain's CDR3 is CASTPSWGRENNEQFF. CDR3 nucleotides: TGTGCCAGCACCCCCAGCTGGGGACGGGAGAATAATGAGCAGTTCTTC.

The chain links TRBV7-9 to TRBJ2-1, with a possible D match to TRBD2 (7 bases). The CDR3 spans 15 residues. The ends were cut back, 9 bases at V and 9 bases at J, with 24 bases in the middle. Germline V gene data show CDR1 as SEHNR and CDR2 as FQNEAQ (reference sequence). The CDR3 sequence: CASTVTGGWGSEQFF. In DNA, the CDR3 is TGTGCCAGTACTGTTACGGGGGGCTGGGGGAGTGAGCAGTTCTTC.

The V call is TRBV7-8, the J call TRBJ1-1; the D is unclear. The V end lost 7 bases, the J end lost 1 base, and 13 bases lay between the germline ends. The CDR3 contains 14 residues. Per the germline V gene, CDR1 is SGHVS and CDR2 is FQNEAQ. In nucleotides, the CDR3 is TGTGCCAGCAATCTACGAGGGTCGAACACTGAAGCTTTCTTT. Its protein product is CASNLRGSNTEAFF. Using reference TRBV7-8 and TRBJ1-1 for the parts outside the CDR3, the full variable domain is GAGVSQSPRYKVAKRGQDVALRCDPISGHVSLFWYQQALGQGPEFLTYFQNEAQLDKSGLPSDRFFAERPEGSVSTLKIQRTQQEDSAVYLCASNLRGSNTEAFFGQGTRLTVV.

Ten or more counts support this clonotype. The chain carries TRBV15 and TRBJ2-7; 8 bases match TRBD2. The CDR3 runs 14 residues. Germline V CDR1 and CDR2: LNHNV, YYDKDF (reference sequence). The V and J ends lost 4 bases and 7 bases, in that order; junction bases with no gene match: 9. The DNA of the CDR3 is TGTGCCACCAGCACAACATCAGCGGGAGATGAGCAGTACTTC. It is translated as CATSTTSAGDEQYF. The whole variable domain, remainder taken from reference TRBV15 and TRBJ2-7, is DAMVIQNPRYQVTQFGKPVTLSCSQTLNHNVMYWYQQKSSQAPKLLFHYYDKDFNNEADTPDNFQSRRPNTSFCFLDIRSPGLGDTAMYLCATSTTSAGDEQYFGPGTRLTVT.

In this sample, this clonotype turned up a few times. This chain connects TRBV10-3 to TRBJ1-6, with D possibly matching TRBD1 (5 bases). The V gene lost 0 bases and the J gene lost 11 bases, with 17 bases spanning the gap. The CDR3 length is 16 residues. Germline CDR1 ENHRY, CDR2 SYGVKD. The CDR3 is CAISESVSMGPTPLHF. As DNA, the CDR3 is TGTGCCATCAGTGAGTCCGTCTCCATGGGGCCTACACCCCTCCACTTT.

This clonotype was observed many times. The CDR3 is CASRPDGGSTEKLFF. CDR3 nucleotide sequence: TGTGCCAGCAGACCAGACGGGGGCTCGACGGAAAAACTGTTTTTT. This rearrangement joins TRBV6-6 to TRBJ1-4; D is perhaps TRBD1 (6 bases). Trimming pared 6 bases from V and 8 bases from J, leaving 19 bases between. The CDR3 loop spans 15 amino acids. Looked up from germline, CDR1 is MNHNY and CDR2 is SVGAGI (reference sequence).

This clonotype was observed a single time. The V gene is TRBV5-1, the J gene TRBJ1-1; TRBD1 agrees at 8 bases. The CDR3 covers 16 residues. CDR1 SGHRS and CDR2 YFSETQ come from the germline V gene. V shed 3 bases and J 4 bases; nucleotides not matched to a gene: 11. CDR3 nucleotide sequence: TGCGCCAGCAGCTATTATTTGGACAGGGTAGTCACTGAAGCTTTCTTT. Translated: CASSYYLDRVVTEAFF. Filled out from reference TRBV5-1 and TRBJ1-1, the complete variable domain reads KAGVTQTPRYLIKTRGQQVTLSCSPISGHRSVSWYQQTPGQGLQFLFEYFSETQRNKGNFPGRFSGRQFSNSRSEMNVSTLELGDSALYLCASSYYLDRVVTEAFFGQGTRLTVV.

This clonotype was seen a handful of times. The genes are TRBV7-8 and TRBJ2-7; D may be TRBD1 (5 bases). CDR1 is SGHVS and CDR2 is FQNEAQ in the germline V gene. With 4 bases removed from V and 11 bases from J, the gap between germline ends came to 15 bases. This CDR3 is 12 amino acids long. CDR3 in amino acids: CASSSSQTVKYF. The CDR3 region has the DNA TGTGCCAGCAGCTCCTCCCAGACAGTAAAGTACTTC.

The rearrangement uses TRBV10-1 and TRBJ2-7; TRBD2 agrees at 7 bases. Germline assignment: CDR1 WNHNN and CDR2 SYGVQD (reference sequence). The CDR3 contains 15 residues. Trimming took 4 bases from V and 6 from J; bases not matched to a gene: 12. The DNA for the CDR3 is TGCGCCAGCAGTGTTGGCAGGGCTAGCGGCTCCGAGCAGTACTTC. It yields the protein CASSVGRASGSEQYF.

This clonotype was observed many times. The rearrangement links TRBV29-1 to TRBJ2-2; possibly TRBD2 for D (6 bases). In germline, CDR1 is SQVTM, CDR2 ANQGSEA. V was pared by 3 bases and J by 6 bases, with 14 bases between. The CDR3 totals 14 residues. The CDR3 DNA reads as TGCAGCGTTGAGCCGGCGGGGATGGCCGGGGAGCTGTTTTTT. Translating it yields CSVEPAGMAGELFF.

This sequence joins TRBV2 and TRBJ2-5; perhaps TRBD1 as D (6 bases). Germline V gene sequence: CDR1 SNHLY, CDR2 FYNNEI. V shed 5 bases and J shed 1 base, with 11 bases lying between them. This CDR3 has 14 residues. DNA for the CDR3: TGTGCCAGCAGTTCGGACAGAACCCAAGAGACCCAGTACTTC. Translation: CASSSDRTQETQYF.

This chain connects TRBV20-1 to TRBJ2-5; TRBD2 aligns across 9 bases. This CDR3 region has 13 residues. Germline V gene lookup returns CDR1 DFQATT and CDR2 SNEGSKA (reference sequence). Trimming removed 5 bases from V and 5 bases from J; junction bases left unmatched: 6. CDR3 DNA sequence: TGCAGTGCTCTAGCGGGGTTTAGGGAGACCCAGTACTTC. Translating it yields CSALAGFRETQYF.

The rearrangement links TRBV7-9 to TRBJ2-1; tentative D call: TRBD2 (6 bases). V was trimmed by 5 bases and J by 3 bases, leaving 8 bases between them. The V gene's germline CDR1 is SEHNR and CDR2 FQNEAQ (reference sequence). The length of the CDR3 is 13 residues. CDR3 nucleotides: TGTGCCAGCAGCAAGGGACTCTACAATGAGCAGTTCTTC. Its translation: CASSKGLYNEQFF.

The genes are TRBV29-1 and TRBJ2-7; maybe TRBD1 (6 bases). The V end was cut by 5 bases, the J end by 2 bases, with 16 bases between. Germline CDR1 and CDR2: SQVTM and ANQGSEA. This CDR3 contains 14 residues. This CDR3 reads CSVSHRVPAYEQYF. Here the CDR3 DNA reads TGCAGCGTTAGCCACAGGGTTCCAGCCTACGAGCAGTACTTC.

The chain recombines TRBV7-3 with TRBJ2-3; 10 bases map to TRBD1. Per the germline V gene, CDR1 is SGHTA and CDR2 is FQGTGA. Germline trimming cut 0 bases from V and 6 bases from J; bases unmatched to any gene: 6. The CDR3 is 16 amino acids. Here the CDR3 reads CASSLTRDRGGDTQYF. CDR3 coding DNA: TGTGCCAGCAGCTTAACCCGGGACAGGGGTGGCGATACGCAGTATTTT.

This rearrangement joins TRBV2 to TRBJ1-2, with D hard to call. The CDR3 consists of 13 residues. Germline V gives CDR1 SNHLY, CDR2 FYNNEI. The V gene lost 5 bases and the J gene lost 2 bases, with 9 bases spanning the gap. The CDR3 sequence is CASSLDLNYGYTF. The CDR3, as DNA: TGTGCCAGCAGTTTAGACCTCAACTATGGCTACACCTTC.

This clonotype was seen a handful of times. The chain has TRBV7-8 and TRBJ2-7, with D uncertain. This CDR3 comprises 11 residues. V was clipped by 6 bases and J by 5 bases, with 8 bases between them. Germline V gene sequence: CDR1 SGHVS, CDR2 FQNEAQ. DNA of the CDR3: TGTGCCAGCAGTCGGACCGACGAGCAGTACTTC. Translating gives CASSRTDEQYF.

This clonotype has at least ten counts. This chain uses TRBV4-1 with TRBJ1-2, with D possibly TRBD1 on 6 matching bases. The germline V gene encodes CDR1 MGHRA and CDR2 YSYEKL. CDR3 length equals 16 residues. Between the trimmed V and J ends, which lost 4 bases and 0 bases, there was a span of 15 bases. The CDR3 sequence is CASSPGADRPNYGYTF. The DNA of the CDR3 is TGCGCCAGCAGCCCGGGGGCAGACAGGCCTAACTATGGCTACACCTTC.

This clonotype was counted ten times or more. The chain employs TRBV20-1 and TRBJ1-5; 8 bases are a match to TRBD1. Per the germline V gene, CDR1 is DFQATT and CDR2 is SNEGSKA (reference sequence). The junction had 8 bases not matched to a gene; V was cut back by 4 bases and J by 0 bases. This CDR3 has 16 amino acids. The CDR3, as DNA: TGCAGTGCTACCCGACAGGGGCTTTATAGCAATCAGCCCCAGCATTTT. Protein product: CSATRQGLYSNQPQHF.

The V gene is TRBV19, the J gene TRBJ1-6; no definite D call. The CDR3 contains 17 residues. Deletions cut 4 bases from V and 7 bases from J, with 20 bases between. Germline CDR1 and CDR2: LNHDA and SQIVND (reference sequence). CDR3 sequence reads: CASSTTGLALYNSPLHF. The CDR3 DNA reads as TGTGCCAGTAGTACCACCGGACTAGCTCTCTACAATTCACCCCTCCACTTT.